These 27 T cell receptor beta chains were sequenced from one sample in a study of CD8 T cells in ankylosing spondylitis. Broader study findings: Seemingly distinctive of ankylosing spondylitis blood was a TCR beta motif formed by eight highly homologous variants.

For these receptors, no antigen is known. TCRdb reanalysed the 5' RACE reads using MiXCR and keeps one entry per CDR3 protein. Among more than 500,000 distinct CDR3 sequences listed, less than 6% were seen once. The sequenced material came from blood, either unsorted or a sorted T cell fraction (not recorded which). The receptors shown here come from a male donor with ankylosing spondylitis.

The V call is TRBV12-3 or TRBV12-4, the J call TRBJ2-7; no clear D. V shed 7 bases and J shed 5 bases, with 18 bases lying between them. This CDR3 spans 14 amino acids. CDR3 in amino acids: CASTGPDRSHEQYF. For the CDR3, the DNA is TGTGCCAGCACCGGGCCCGATAGATCCCACGAGCAGTACTTC.

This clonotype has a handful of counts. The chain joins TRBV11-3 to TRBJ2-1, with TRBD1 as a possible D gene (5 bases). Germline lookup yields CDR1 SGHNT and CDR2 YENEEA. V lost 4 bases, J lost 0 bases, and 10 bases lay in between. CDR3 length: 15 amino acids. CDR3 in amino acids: CASSWGLLSYNEQFF. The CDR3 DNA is TGTGCCAGCAGCTGGGGCCTACTCTCCTACAATGAGCAGTTCTTC.

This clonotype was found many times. The CDR3 sequence: CASNPTGAVYEQYF. For the CDR3, the DNA is TGTGCCAGCAATCCGACAGGGGCAGTATACGAGCAGTACTTC. V is TRBV28 and J is TRBJ2-7; TRBD1 matches 8 bases. Germline V gene data show CDR1 as MDHEN and CDR2 as SYDVKM. The junction had 9 bases not matched to a gene; V was cut back by 7 bases and J by 4 bases. CDR3 length: 14 residues.

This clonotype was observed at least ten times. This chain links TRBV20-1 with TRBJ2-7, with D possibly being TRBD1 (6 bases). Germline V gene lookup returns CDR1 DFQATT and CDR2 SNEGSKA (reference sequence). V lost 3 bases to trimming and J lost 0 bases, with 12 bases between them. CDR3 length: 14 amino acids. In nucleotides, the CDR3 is TGCAGTGCTAGTCATTCGGACAGCTCCTACGAGCAGTACTTC. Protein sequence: CSASHSDSSYEQYF.

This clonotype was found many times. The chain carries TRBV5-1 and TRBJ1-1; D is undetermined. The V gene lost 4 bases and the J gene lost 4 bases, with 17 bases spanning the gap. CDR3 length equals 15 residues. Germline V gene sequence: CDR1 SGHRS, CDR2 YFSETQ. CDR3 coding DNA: TGCGCCAGCAGCCTAGACCGAGGAAGAGGCACTGAAGCTTTCTTT. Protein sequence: CASSLDRGRGTEAFF.

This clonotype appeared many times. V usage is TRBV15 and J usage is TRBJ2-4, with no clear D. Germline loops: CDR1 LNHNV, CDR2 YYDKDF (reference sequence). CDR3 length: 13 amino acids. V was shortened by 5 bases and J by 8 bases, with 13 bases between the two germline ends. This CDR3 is CATSFTGLDIQYF. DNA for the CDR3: TGTGCCACCAGCTTTACCGGGCTTGACATTCAGTACTTC. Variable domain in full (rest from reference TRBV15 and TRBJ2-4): DAMVIQNPRYQVTQFGKPVTLSCSQTLNHNVMYWYQQKSSQAPKLLFHYYDKDFNNEADTPDNFQSRRPNTSFCFLDIRSPGLGDTAMYLCATSFTGLDIQYFGAGTRLSVL.

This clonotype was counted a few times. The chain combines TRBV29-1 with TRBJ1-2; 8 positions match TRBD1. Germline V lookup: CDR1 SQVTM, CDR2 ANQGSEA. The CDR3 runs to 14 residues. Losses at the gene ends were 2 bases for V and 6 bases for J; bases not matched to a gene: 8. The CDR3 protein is CSVERWQGADGYTF. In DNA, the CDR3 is TGCAGCGTTGAAAGGTGGCAGGGGGCCGATGGCTACACCTTC.

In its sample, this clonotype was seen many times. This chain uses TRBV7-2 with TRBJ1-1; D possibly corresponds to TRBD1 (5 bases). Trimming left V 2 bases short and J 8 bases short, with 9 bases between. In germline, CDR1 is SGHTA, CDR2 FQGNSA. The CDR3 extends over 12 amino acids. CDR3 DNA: TGTGCCAGCAGCTTAAACGGGGCAGAAGCTTTCTTT. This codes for CASSLNGAEAFF.

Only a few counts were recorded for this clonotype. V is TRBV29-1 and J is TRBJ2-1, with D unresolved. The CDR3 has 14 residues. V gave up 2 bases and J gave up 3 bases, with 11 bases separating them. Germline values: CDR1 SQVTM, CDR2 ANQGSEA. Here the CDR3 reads CSVEYWASYNEQFF. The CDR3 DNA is TGCAGCGTTGAATACTGGGCAAGCTACAATGAGCAGTTCTTC.

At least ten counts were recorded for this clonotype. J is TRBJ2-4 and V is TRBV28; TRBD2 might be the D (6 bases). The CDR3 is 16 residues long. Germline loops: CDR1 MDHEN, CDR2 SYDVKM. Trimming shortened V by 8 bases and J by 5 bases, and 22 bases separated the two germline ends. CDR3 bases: TGTGCCAGCCTAGGATTCTACGAGCGGGCGCAAAACATTCAGTACTTC. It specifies CASLGFYERAQNIQYF.

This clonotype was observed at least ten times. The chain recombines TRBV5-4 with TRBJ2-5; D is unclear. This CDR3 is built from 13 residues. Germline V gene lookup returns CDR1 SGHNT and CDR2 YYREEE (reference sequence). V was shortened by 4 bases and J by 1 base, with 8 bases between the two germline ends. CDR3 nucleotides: TGTGCCAGCAGCCCCCCGTTCCAAGAGACCCAGTACTTC. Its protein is CASSPPFQETQYF. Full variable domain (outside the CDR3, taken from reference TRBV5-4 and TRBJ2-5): ETGVTQSPTHLIKTRGQQVTLRCSSQSGHNTVSWYQQALGQGPQFIFQYYREEENGRGNFPPRFSGLQFPNYSSELNVNALELDDSALYLCASSPPFQETQYFGPGTRLLVL.

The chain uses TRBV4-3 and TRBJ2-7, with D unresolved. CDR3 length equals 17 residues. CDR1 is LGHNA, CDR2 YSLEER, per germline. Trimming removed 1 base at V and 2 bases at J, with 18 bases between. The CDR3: CASSQAHYSEPPYEQYF. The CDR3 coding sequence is TGCGCCAGCAGCCAAGCTCATTACAGTGAACCTCCCTACGAGCAGTACTTC.

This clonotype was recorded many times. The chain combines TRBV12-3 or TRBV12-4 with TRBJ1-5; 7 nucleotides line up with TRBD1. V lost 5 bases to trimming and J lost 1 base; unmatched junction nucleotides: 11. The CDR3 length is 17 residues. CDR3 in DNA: TGTGCCAGCAGTCCACCTAGGGGGCGCGGGAGCAATCAGCCCCAGCATTTT. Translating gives CASSPPRGRGSNQPQHF.

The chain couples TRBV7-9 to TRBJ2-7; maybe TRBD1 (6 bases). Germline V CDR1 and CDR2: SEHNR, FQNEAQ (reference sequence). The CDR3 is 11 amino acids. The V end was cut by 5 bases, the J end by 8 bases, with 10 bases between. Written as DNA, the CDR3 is TGTGCCAGCAGCGCAGGGGCACAGCAGTACTTC. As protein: CASSAGAQQYF.

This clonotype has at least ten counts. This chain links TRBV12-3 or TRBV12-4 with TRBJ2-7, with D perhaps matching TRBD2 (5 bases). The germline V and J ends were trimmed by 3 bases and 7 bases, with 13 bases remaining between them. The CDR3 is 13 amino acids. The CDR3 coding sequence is TGTGCCAGCAGTTTCGGGATAGTAGGGGAGCAGTACTTC. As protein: CASSFGIVGEQYF.

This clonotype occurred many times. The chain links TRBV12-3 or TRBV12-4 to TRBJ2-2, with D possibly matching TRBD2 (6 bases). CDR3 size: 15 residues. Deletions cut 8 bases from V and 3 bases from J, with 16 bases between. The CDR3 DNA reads TGTGCCAGCTCTTGGCGGGATAAGGACACCGGGGAGCTGTTTTTT. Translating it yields CASSWRDKDTGELFF.

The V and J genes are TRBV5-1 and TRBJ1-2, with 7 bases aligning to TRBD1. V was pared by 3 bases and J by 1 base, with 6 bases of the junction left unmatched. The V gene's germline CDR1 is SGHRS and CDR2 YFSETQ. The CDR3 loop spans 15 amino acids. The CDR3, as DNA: TGCGCCAGCAGCTCGGGGACAGCGCTTAACTATGGCTACACCTTC. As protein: CASSSGTALNYGYTF. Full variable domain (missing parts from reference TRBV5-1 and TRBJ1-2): KAGVTQTPRYLIKTRGQQVTLSCSPISGHRSVSWYQQTPGQGLQFLFEYFSETQRNKGNFPGRFSGRQFSNSRSEMNVSTLELGDSALYLCASSSGTALNYGYTFGSGTRLTVV.

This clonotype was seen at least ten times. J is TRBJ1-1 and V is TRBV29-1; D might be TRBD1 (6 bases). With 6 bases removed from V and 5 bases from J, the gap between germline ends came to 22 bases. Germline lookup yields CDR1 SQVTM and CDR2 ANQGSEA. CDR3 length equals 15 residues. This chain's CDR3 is CSVLTGSPVGTEAFF. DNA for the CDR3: TGCAGCGTCTTGACAGGATCTCCTGTGGGAACTGAAGCTTTCTTT.

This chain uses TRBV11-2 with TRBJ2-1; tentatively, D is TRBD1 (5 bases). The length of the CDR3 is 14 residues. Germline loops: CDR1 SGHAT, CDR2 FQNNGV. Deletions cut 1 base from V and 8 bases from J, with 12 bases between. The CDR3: CASSLGAWGDEQFF. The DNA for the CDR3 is TGTGCCAGCAGCTTAGGGGCTTGGGGCGATGAGCAGTTCTTC. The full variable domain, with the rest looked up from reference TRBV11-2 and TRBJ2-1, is EAGVAQSPRYKIIEKRQSVAFWCNPISGHATLYWYQQILGQGPKLLIQFQNNGVVDDSQLPKDRFSAERLKGVDSTLKIQPAKLEDSAVYLCASSLGAWGDEQFFGPGTRLTVL.

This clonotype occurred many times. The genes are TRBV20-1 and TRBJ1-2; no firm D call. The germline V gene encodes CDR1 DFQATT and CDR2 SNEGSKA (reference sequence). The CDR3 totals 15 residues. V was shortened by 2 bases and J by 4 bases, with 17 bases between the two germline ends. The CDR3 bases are TGCAGTGCTAGAAAGGCAGGCTCCCGGAGCTATGGCTACACCTTC. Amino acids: CSARKAGSRSYGYTF.

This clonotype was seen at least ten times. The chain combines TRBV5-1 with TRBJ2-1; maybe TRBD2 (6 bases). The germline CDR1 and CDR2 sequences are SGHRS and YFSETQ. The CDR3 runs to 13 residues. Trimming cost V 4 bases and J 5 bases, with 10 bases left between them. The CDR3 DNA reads TGCGCCAGCAGCCGGGACTTTGACAATGAGCAGTTCTTC. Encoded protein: CASSRDFDNEQFF.

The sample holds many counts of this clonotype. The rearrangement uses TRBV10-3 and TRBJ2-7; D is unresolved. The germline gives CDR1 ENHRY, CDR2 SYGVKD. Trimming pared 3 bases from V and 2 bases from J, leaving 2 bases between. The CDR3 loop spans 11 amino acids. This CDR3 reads CAISDTYEQYF. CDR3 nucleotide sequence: TGTGCCATCAGTGACACCTACGAGCAGTACTTC.

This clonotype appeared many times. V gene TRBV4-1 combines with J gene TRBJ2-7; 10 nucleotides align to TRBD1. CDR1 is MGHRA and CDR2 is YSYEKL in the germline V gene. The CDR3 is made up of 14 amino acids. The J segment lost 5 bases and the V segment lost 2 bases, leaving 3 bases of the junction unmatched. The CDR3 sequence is CASSQRGQGHEQYF. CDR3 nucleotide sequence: TGCGCCAGCAGCCAAAGGGGACAGGGGCACGAGCAGTACTTC.

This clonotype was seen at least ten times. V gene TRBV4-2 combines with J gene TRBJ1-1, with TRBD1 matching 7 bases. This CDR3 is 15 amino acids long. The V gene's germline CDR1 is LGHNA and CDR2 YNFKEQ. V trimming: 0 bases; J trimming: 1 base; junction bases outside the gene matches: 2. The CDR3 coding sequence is TGTGCCAGCAGCCAAGATGGGACAGCGAACACTGAAGCTTTCTTT. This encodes CASSQDGTANTEAFF.

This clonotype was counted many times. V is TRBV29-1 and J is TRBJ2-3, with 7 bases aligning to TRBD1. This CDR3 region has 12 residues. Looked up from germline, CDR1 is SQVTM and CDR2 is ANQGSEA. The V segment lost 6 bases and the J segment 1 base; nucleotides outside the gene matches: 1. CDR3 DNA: TGCAGCGTGGGGACAGGCACAGATACGCAGTATTTT. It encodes CSVGTGTDTQYF.

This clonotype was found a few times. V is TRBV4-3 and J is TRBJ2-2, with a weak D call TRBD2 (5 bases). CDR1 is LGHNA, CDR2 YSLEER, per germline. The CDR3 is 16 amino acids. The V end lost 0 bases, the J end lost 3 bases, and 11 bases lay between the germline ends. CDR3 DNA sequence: TGCGCCAGCAGCCAAGATCCCGAGAGGGACACCGGGGAGCTGTTTTTT. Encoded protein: CASSQDPERDTGELFF.

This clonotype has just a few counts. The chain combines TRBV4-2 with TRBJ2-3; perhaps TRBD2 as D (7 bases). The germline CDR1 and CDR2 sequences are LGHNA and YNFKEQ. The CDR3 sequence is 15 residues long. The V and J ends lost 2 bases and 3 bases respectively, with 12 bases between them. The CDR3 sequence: CASSQRTRGTDTQYF. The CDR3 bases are TGTGCCAGCAGCCAACGGACTAGGGGGACAGATACGCAGTATTTT.